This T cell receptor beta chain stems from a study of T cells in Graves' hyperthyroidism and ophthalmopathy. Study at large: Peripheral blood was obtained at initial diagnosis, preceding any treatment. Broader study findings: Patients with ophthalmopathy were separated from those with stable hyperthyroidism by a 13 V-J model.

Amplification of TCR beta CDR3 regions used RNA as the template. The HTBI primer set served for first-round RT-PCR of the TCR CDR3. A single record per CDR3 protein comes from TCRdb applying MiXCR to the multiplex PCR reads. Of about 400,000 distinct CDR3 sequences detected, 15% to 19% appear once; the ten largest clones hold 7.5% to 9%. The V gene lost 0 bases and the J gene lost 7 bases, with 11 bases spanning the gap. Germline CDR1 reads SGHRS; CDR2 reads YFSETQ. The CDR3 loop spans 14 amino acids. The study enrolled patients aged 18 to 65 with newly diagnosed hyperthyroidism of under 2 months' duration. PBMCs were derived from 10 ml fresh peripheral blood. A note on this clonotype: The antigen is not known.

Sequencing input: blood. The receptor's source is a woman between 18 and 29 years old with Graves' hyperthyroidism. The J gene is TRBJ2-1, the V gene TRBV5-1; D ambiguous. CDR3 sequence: CASSLDSKKNEQFF. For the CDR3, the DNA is TGCGCCAGCAGCTTGGACAGTAAAAAGAATGAGCAGTTCTTC.